Below are 3 T cell receptor beta chains sequenced from a single sample in a study of blood T cell repertoires in COVID-19. Sequenced by immunoSEQ multiplex PCR; TCRdb stores in-frame clones only, minus some. The sample gives 200,000 or so clones, about 85% of which show up once; under 2.5% is in the top ten. Source material: peripheral blood. The receptors were sampled from an older man with active or convalescent COVID-19.

Remarks on this clone: Other DNA sequences from this sample encode an identical CDR3 as well. The chain joins TRBV11-2 to TRBJ2-1; D is uncertain. Per germline, CDR1 SGHAT and CDR2 FQNNGV. V shed 5 bases and J shed 6 bases, with 8 bases lying between them. The CDR3 totals 12 residues. The CDR3 is CASSPLSNEQFF. CDR3 coding DNA: TGTGCCAGCAGCCCTCTCAGCAATGAGCAGTTCTTC.

The chain joins TRBV7-9 to TRBJ1-1, with D possibly being TRBD1 (6 bases). Trimming pared 5 bases from V and 8 bases from J, leaving 12 bases between. The CDR3 runs to 12 residues. Germline CDR1 and CDR2: SEHNR and FQNEAQ (reference sequence). The chain's CDR3 is CASSPGAGEAFF. The CDR3 nucleotides read TGTGCCAGCAGCCCAGGGGCAGGGGAAGCTTTCTTT.

This clone was seen a single time. V usage is TRBV28 and J usage is TRBJ1-6, with D unclear. V gave up 4 bases and J gave up 7 bases, with 11 bases separating them. Germline V gene lookup returns CDR1 MDHEN and CDR2 SYDVKM. The CDR3 consists of 14 residues. The CDR3 DNA follows: TGTGCCAGCAGTTATGGGGAGGTCAATTCACCCCTCCACTTT. Encoded protein: CASSYGEVNSPLHF.